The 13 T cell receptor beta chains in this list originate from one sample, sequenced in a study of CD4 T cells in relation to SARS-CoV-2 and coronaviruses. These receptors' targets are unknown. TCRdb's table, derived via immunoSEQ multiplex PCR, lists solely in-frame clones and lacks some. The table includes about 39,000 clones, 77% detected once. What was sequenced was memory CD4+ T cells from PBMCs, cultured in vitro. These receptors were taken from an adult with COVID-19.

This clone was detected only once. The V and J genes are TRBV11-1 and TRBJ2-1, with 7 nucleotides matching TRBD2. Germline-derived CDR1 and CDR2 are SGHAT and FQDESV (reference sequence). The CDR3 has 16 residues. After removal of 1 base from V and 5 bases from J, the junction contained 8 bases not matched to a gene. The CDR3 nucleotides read TGTGCCAGCAGCTTAGTGTCTAGGCTAGCGGACAATGAGCAGTTCTTC. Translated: CASSLVSRLADNEQFF.

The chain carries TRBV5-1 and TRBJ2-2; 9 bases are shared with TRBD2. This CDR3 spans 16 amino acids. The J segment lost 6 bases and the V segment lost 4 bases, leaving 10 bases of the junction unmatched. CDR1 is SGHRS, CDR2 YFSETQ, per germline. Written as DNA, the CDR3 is TGCGCCAGCAGCATCGGGGTAGCGGGAGAGGCCGGGGAGCTGTTTTTT. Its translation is CASSIGVAGEAGELFF. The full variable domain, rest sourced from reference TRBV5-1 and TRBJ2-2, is KAGVTQTPRYLIKTRGQQVTLSCSPISGHRSVSWYQQTPGQGLQFLFEYFSETQRNKGNFPGRFSGRQFSNSRSEMNVSTLELGDSALYLCASSIGVAGEAGELFFGEGSRLTVL.

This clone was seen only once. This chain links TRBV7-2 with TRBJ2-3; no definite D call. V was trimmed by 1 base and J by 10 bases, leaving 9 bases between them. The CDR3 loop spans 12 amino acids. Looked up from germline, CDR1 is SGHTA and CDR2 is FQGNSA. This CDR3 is CASSLVGFPQYF. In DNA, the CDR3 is TGTGCCAGCAGCTTAGTCGGCTTTCCGCAGTATTTT. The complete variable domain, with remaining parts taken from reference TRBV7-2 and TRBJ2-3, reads GAGVSQSPSNKVTEKGKDVELRCDPISGHTALYWYRQSLGQGLEFLIYFQGNSAPDKSGLPSDRFSAERTGGSVSTLTIQRTQQEDSAVYLCASSLVGFPQYFGPGTRLTVL.

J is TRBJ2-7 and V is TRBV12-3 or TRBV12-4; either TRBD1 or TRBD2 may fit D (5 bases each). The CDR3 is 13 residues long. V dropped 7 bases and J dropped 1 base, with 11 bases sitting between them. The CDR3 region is CASNLWGSYEQYF. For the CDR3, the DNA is TGTGCCAGCAATCTTTGGGGGTCCTACGAGCAGTACTTC.

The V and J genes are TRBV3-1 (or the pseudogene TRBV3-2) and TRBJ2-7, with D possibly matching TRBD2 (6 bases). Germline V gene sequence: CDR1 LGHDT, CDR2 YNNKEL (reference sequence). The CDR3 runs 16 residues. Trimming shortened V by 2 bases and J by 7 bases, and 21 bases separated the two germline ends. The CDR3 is CASSQNSGTGLGEQYF. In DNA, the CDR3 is TGTGCCAGCAGCCAAAACTCAGGGACTGGCCTTGGTGAGCAGTACTTC.

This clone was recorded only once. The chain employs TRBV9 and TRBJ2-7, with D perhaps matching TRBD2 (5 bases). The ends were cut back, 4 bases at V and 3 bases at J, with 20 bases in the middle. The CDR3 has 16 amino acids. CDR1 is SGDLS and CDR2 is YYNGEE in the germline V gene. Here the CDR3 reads CASSPRGSDPNYEQYF. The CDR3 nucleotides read TGTGCCAGCAGCCCACGAGGTAGCGACCCAAACTACGAGCAGTACTTC.

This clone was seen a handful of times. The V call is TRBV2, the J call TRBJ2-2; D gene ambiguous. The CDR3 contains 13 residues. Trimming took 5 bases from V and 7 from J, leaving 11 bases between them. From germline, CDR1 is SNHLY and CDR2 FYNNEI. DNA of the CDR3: TGTGCCAGCAGTCCCTTAGATGTCGGGGAGCTGTTTTTT. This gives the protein CASSPLDVGELFF.

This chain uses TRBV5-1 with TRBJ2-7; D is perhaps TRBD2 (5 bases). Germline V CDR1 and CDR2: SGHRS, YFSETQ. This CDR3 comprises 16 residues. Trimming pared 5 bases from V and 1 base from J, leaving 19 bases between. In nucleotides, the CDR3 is TGCGCCAGCAGTTATGAACCGGGATTCGGGTCCTACGAGCAGTACTTC. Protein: CASSYEPGFGSYEQYF. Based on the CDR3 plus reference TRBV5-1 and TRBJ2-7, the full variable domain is KAGVTQTPRYLIKTRGQQVTLSCSPISGHRSVSWYQQTPGQGLQFLFEYFSETQRNKGNFPGRFSGRQFSNSRSEMNVSTLELGDSALYLCASSYEPGFGSYEQYFGPGTRLTVT.

Here the CDR3 DNA reads TGTGCCAGCAGTACAGGGGGCAAAAACATTCAGTACTTC. It codes for CASSTGGKNIQYF. V usage is TRBV6-5 and J usage is TRBJ2-4, with 8 positions matching TRBD1. V gave up 5 bases and J gave up 3 bases; unmatched junction bases: 0. The germline gives CDR1 MNHEY, CDR2 SVGAGI. The CDR3 is made up of 13 amino acids.

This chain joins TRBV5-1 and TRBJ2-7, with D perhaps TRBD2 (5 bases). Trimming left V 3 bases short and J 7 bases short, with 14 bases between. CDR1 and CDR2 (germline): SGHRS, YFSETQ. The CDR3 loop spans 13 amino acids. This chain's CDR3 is CASSWTVKREQYF. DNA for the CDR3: TGCGCCAGCAGCTGGACGGTGAAGCGGGAGCAGTACTTC.

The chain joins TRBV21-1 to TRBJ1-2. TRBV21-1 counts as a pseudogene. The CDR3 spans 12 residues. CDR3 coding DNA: TGTGCCAGCAGCAAAAAGGGAGATGGCTACACCTTC. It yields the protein CASSKKGDGYTF.

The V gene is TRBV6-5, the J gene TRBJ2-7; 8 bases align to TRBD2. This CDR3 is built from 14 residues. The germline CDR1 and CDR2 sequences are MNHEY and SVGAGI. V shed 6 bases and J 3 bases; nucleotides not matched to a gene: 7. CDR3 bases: TGTGCCAGCAGCACTAGCGGATTATTCTACGAGCAGTACTTC. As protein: CASSTSGLFYEQYF.

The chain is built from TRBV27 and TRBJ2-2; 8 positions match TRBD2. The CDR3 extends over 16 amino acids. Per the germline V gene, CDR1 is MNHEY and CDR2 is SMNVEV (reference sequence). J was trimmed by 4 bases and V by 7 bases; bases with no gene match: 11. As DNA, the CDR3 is TGTGCCAGCACTCGTGTGGGACTAGGGTCCACCGGGGAGCTGTTTTTT. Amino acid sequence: CASTRVGLGSTGELFF.